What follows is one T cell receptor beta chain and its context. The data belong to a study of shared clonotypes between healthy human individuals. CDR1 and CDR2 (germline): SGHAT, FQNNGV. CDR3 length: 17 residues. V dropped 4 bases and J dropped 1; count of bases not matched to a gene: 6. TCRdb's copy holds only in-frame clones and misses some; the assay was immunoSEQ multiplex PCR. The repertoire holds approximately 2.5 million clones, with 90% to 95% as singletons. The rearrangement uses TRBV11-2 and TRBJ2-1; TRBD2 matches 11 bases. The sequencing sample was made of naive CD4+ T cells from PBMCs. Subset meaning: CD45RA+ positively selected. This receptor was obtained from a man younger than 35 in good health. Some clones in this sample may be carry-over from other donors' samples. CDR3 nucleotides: TGTGCCAGCAGCTCCACTAGCGGGAGTCCATCCTACAATGAGCAGTTCTTC. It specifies CASSSTSGSPSYNEQFF.